This TCR beta chain was sequenced in a study of early T cells in non-severe SARS-CoV-2 infection. TCRdb called the 5' RACE reads again in MiXCR, with one record for every CDR3 protein. The sample lists about 30,000 distinct CDR3 sequences, about 5% occurring once. V gave up 1 base and J gave up 4 bases; unmatched junction bases: 3. The germline V gene has CDR1 LNHNV and CDR2 YYDKDF (reference sequence). The CDR3 runs to 14 residues. What was sequenced was whole blood. This clonotype originated in an adult who was a healthcare worker with PCR-confirmed SARS-CoV-2 infection or an uninfected control (not recorded which). This chain uses TRBV15 with TRBJ1-1; TRBD1 matches 7 bases. CDR3 DNA sequence: TGTGCCACCAGCAGAGCTACAGGGGTCACTGAAGCTTTCTTT. This translates into CATSRATGVTEAFF. The whole variable domain, filled in from reference TRBV15 and TRBJ1-1, reads DAMVIQNPRYQVTQFGKPVTLSCSQTLNHNVMYWYQQKSSQAPKLLFHYYDKDFNNEADTPDNFQSRRPNTSFCFLDIRSPGLGDTAMYLCATSRATGVTEAFFGQGTRLTVV.